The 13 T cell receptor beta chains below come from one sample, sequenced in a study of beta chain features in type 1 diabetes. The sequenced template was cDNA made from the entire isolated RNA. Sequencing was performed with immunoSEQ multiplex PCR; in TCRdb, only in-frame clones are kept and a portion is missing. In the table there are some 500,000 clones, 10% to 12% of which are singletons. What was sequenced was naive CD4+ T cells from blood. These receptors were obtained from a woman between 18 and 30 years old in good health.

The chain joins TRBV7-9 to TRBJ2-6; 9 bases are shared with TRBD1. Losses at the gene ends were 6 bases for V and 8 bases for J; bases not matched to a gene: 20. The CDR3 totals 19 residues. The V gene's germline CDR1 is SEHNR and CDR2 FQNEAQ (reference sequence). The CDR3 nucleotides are TGTGCCAGCAGACTAACCGGGACAGGGTCATTCTGGAAGTCCAACGTCCTGACTTTC. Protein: CASRLTGTGSFWKSNVLTF.

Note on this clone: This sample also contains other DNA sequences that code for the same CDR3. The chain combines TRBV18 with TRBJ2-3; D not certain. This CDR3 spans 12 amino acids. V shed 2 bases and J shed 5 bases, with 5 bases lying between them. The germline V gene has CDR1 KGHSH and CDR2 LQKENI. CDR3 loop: CASSPSRDTQYF. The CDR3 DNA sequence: TGTGCCAGCTCACCATCTCGAGATACGCAGTATTTT.

The DNA for the CDR3 is TGTGCCTGGACCTCCACAGGGGTCAATCAGCCCCAGCATTTT. Translation gives CAWTSTGVNQPQHF. This chain links TRBV30 with TRBJ1-5; 7 bases align to TRBD1. Germline lookup yields CDR1 GTSNPN and CDR2 SVGIG (reference sequence). This CDR3 has 14 amino acids. After removal of 4 bases from V and 3 bases from J, the junction contained 6 bases not matched to a gene.

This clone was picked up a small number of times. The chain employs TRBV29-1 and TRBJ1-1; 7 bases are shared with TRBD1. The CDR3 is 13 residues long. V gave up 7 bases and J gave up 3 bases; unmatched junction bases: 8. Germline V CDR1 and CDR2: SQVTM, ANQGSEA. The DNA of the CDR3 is TGCAGCGCTGACCAGGGGGGGGACACTGAAGCTTTCTTT. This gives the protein CSADQGGDTEAFF.

CDR3 in amino acids: CGGHLRGEQYF. CDR3 DNA: TGCGGGGGACACCTGAGGGGAGAGCAGTACTTC. This chain connects TRBV20-1 to TRBJ2-7; perhaps TRBD1 as D (6 bases). The length of the CDR3 is 11 residues. Germline V CDR1 and CDR2: DFQATT, SNEGSKA (reference sequence).

In DNA form, the CDR3 reads TGCGCCAGCAGCCACCACTTTAACAGGGATACTGAAGCTTTCTTT. It codes for CASSHHFNRDTEAFF. The chain carries TRBV4-1 and TRBJ1-1, with D tentatively TRBD1 (6 bases). The V and J ends lost 3 bases and 5 bases respectively, with 16 bases between them. Looked up from germline, CDR1 is MGHRA and CDR2 is YSYEKL. This CDR3 region has 15 residues.

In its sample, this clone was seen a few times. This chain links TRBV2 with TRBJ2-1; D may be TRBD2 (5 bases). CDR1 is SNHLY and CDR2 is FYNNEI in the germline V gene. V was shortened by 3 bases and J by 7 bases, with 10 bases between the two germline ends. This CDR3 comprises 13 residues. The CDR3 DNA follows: TGTGCCAGCAGTGATCAGAGGGTGAATGAGCAGTTCTTC. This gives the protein CASSDQRVNEQFF.

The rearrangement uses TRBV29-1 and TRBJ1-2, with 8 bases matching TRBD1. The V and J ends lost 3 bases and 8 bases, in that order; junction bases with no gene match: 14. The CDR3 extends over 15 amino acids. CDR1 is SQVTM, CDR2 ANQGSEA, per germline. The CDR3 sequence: CSVEEPPGGAGGYTF. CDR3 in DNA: TGCAGCGTTGAGGAACCTCCAGGGGGCGCCGGCGGCTACACCTTC.

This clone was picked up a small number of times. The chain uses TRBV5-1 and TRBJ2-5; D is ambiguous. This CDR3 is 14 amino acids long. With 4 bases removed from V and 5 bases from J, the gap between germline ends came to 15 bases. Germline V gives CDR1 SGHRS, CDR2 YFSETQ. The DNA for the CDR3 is TGCGCCAGCAGCGGGTCCACAGACGGGGAGACCCAGTACTTC. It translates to CASSGSTDGETQYF.

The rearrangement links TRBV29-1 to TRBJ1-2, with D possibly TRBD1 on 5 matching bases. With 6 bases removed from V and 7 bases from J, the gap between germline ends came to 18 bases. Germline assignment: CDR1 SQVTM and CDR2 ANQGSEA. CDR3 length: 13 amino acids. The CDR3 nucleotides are TGCAGCGTCGGGGACGCACAGTCTGGTGGCTACACCTTC. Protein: CSVGDAQSGGYTF.

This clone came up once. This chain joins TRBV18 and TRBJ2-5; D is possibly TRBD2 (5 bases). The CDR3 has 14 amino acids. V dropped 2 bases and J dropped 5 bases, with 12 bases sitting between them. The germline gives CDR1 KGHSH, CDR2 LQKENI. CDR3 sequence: CASSPTGRAETQYF. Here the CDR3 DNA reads TGTGCCAGCTCACCAACGGGAAGGGCCGAGACCCAGTACTTC.

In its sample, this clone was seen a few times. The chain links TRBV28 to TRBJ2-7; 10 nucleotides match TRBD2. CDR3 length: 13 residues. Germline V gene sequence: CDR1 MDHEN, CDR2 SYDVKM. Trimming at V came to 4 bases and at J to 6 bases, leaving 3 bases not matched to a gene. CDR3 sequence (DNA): TGTGCCAGCAGTTCCGGACTAGCGGTCGAGCAGTACGTC. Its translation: CASSSGLAVEQYV.

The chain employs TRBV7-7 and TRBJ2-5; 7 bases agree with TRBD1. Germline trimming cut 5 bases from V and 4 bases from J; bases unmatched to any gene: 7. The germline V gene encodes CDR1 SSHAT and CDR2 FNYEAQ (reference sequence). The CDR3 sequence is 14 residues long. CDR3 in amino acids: CASSLTGVGETQYF. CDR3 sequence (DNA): TGTGCCAGCAGCCTAACAGGGGTTGGAGAGACCCAGTACTTC.